This T cell receptor beta chain was profiled in a study of CD8 T cell repertoires and HIV-1 epitope variants. Study-wide background: T cells were stimulated with Twenty-five Gag and Nef peptides separately. Cultures ran around ten days, with IL-2, IL-7 and IL-15 added on days 3 and 7.

Study findings and constraints: Of fewer than 10 antigen-specific beta clonotypes, more than 5 appeared to cross-react with escape variants.

TCRdb's copy holds only in-frame clones and misses some; the assay was immunoSEQ multiplex PCR. The repertoire holds about 5,600 clones, with about three fifths as singletons. The ends were cut back, 2 bases at V and 6 bases at J, with 11 bases in the middle. The CDR3 contains 14 residues. CDR1 and CDR2 (germline): SGHTS, YDEGEE. Details on this clone: Its antigen is not identified.

The receptor comes from a male donor with HIV. The chain is built from TRBV5-8 and TRBJ2-2; D is unresolved. The specimen sequenced was cultured CD8+ T cells derived from PBMCs. CDR3 in amino acids: CASSFDIFPGELFF. DNA of the CDR3: TGTGCCAGCAGCTTCGACATCTTCCCCGGGGAGCTGTTTTTT.